The next 15 T cell receptor beta chains were all read from a single sample in a study of blood T cell repertoires in COVID-19. TCRdb keeps only in-frame clones here, not all; method: immunoSEQ multiplex PCR. The sample has fewer than 350,000 clones, under 95% seen once. The sample taken for sequencing was PBMCs or T cells enriched from blood (not recorded which). These receptors were collected from a woman aged 40 to 55 with acute COVID-19.

The chain recombines TRBV11-2 with TRBJ2-1; 7 bases line up with TRBD2. This CDR3 comprises 16 residues. With V trimmed by 6 bases and J by 7 bases, 15 bases remained unmatched. Germline loops: CDR1 SGHAT, CDR2 FQNNGV. DNA for the CDR3: TGTGCCAGCAGTCTTGGTCGGTGGGCGGGAGTTAATGAGCAGTTCTTC. It translates to CASSLGRWAGVNEQFF.

This sequence joins TRBV6-5 and TRBJ2-7; D may be TRBD2 (6 bases). V was clipped by 6 bases and J by 11 bases, with 20 bases between them. CDR3 size: 13 residues. Germline CDR1 and CDR2: MNHEY and SVGAGI. CDR3 in amino acids: CASSPKGGALEYF. CDR3 DNA sequence: TGTGCCAGCAGCCCCAAGGGCGGGGCCCTCGAGTACTTC.

V usage is TRBV6-2 or TRBV6-3 and J usage is TRBJ2-7, with unresolved D. The CDR3 runs to 13 residues. The V gene's germline CDR1 is MNHEY and CDR2 SVGEGT. Trimming removed 3 bases from V and 0 bases from J, with 6 bases in between. This CDR3 reads CASSYLLSYEQYF. The DNA for the CDR3 is TGTGCCAGCAGTTATCTACTCTCCTACGAGCAGTACTTC.

The chain uses TRBV11-1 and TRBJ2-7; D might be TRBD1 (5 bases). Trimming took 1 base from V and 3 from J, leaving 13 bases between them. Germline values: CDR1 SGHAT, CDR2 FQDESV (reference sequence). The CDR3 totals 15 residues. The CDR3 nucleotides are TGTGCCAGCAGCTTAGTTCCAGGGCCGGGCTACGAGCAGTACTTC. It translates to CASSLVPGPGYEQYF.

The CDR3 coding sequence is TGCAGCGTTGGGGGCGGGGATTACAATGAGCAGTTCTTC. It is translated as CSVGGGDYNEQFF. The chain couples TRBV29-1 to TRBJ2-1; a weak D match, TRBD2 (6 bases). CDR1 and CDR2 from the germline V gene are SQVTM and ANQGSEA. V gave up 4 bases and J gave up 4 bases, with 11 bases separating them. The CDR3 covers 13 residues.

The DNA of the CDR3 is TGCGCCAGCAGCTCGGGACAGGTTATGAACACTGAAGCTTTCTTT. This sequence encodes CASSSGQVMNTEAFF. The V call is TRBV5-1, the J call TRBJ1-1; 8 positions match TRBD1. Germline lookup yields CDR1 SGHRS and CDR2 YFSETQ. V lost 3 bases, J lost 0 bases, and 4 bases stayed unmatched. This CDR3 is 15 amino acids long. Based on the CDR3 plus reference TRBV5-1 and TRBJ1-1, the full variable domain is KAGVTQTPRYLIKTRGQQVTLSCSPISGHRSVSWYQQTPGQGLQFLFEYFSETQRNKGNFPGRFSGRQFSNSRSEMNVSTLELGDSALYLCASSSGQVMNTEAFFGQGTRLTVV.

CDR3 DNA sequence: TGTGCCAGCAGCCAAGGACAGGGGATTCAGTACTTC. The encoded protein is CASSQGQGIQYF. The V and J genes are TRBV14 and TRBJ2-4, with 8 bases lining up with TRBD1. Germline lookup yields CDR1 SGHDN and CDR2 FVKESK. The trim removed 1 base at V and 10 bases at J, leaving 0 bases unmatched. The CDR3 loop spans 12 amino acids.

The chain uses TRBV27 and TRBJ1-2; 8 nucleotides align to TRBD1. The germline CDR1 and CDR2 sequences are MNHEY and SMNVEV (reference sequence). The CDR3 is 15 amino acids. V shed 6 bases and J 2 bases; nucleotides not matched to a gene: 8. The CDR3 sequence is CASRDTGGRNYGYTF. The DNA of the CDR3 is TGTGCCAGCAGGGATACAGGGGGGAGGAACTATGGCTACACCTTC.

V is TRBV18 and J is TRBJ2-7; 11 bases line up with TRBD1. This CDR3 is 16 amino acids long. Germline-derived CDR1 and CDR2 are KGHSH and LQKENI. With V trimmed by 3 bases and J by 2 bases, 6 bases remained unmatched. In nucleotides, the CDR3 is TGTGCCAGCTCACCGCCCGGGACAGGGGGGGCCTACGAGCAGTACTTC. Amino acid sequence: CASSPPGTGGAYEQYF.

This CDR3 reads CASSRGQQETQYF. The DNA of the CDR3 is TGTGCCAGCTCACGCGGACAGCAAGAGACCCAGTACTTC. V and J are TRBV18 and TRBJ2-5; TRBD1 is a possible D gene (6 bases). Germline lookup yields CDR1 KGHSH and CDR2 LQKENI. This CDR3 is 13 amino acids long. Trimming removed 4 bases at V and 2 bases at J, with 8 bases between. The variable domain in full, with the rest retrieved from reference TRBV18 and TRBJ2-5, is NAGVMQNPRHLVRRRGQEARLRCSPMKGHSHVYWYRQLPEEGLKFMVYLQKENIIDESGMPKERFSAEFPKEGPSILRIQQVVRGDSAAYFCASSRGQQETQYFGPGTRLLVL.

The V gene is TRBV14, the J gene TRBJ2-2; 7 positions agree with TRBD1. Germline trimming cut 1 base from V and 7 bases from J; bases unmatched to any gene: 12. CDR1 and CDR2 from the germline V gene are SGHDN and FVKESK. The CDR3 covers 17 residues. The CDR3 coding sequence is TGTGCCAGCAGCCAAGGTCCGGAAAGGGGGCGCCGCGGGGAGCTGTTTTTT. Translation gives CASSQGPERGRRGELFF. The full variable domain, with the rest looked up from reference TRBV14 and TRBJ2-2, is EAGVTQFPSHSVIEKGQTVTLRCDPISGHDNLYWYRRVMGKEIKFLLHFVKESKQDESGMPNNRFLAERTGGTYSTLKVQPAELEDSGVYFCASSQGPERGRRGELFFGEGSRLTVL.

V usage is TRBV7-9 and J usage is TRBJ2-1; 11 bases match TRBD1. The CDR3 totals 16 residues. V lost 5 bases to trimming and J lost 2 bases; unmatched junction nucleotides: 5. CDR1 and CDR2 from the germline V gene are SEHNR and FQNEAQ (reference sequence). CDR3 DNA: TGTGCCAGCAGCCCGAGGGACAGGGGGACCTACAATGAGCAGTTCTTC. It encodes CASSPRDRGTYNEQFF.

This clone was seen just once. The chain combines TRBV2 with TRBJ2-3; the match to TRBD2 covers 9 bases. Looked up from germline, CDR1 is SNHLY and CDR2 is FYNNEI. CDR3 size: 14 residues. After removal of 9 bases from V and 3 bases from J, the junction contained 7 bases not matched to a gene. The CDR3 sequence is CASGELAGTDTQYF. The CDR3, as DNA: TGTGCCAGTGGGGAGCTAGCGGGGACAGATACGCAGTATTTT.

The V and J genes are TRBV24-1 and TRBJ2-3, with D maybe TRBD2 (6 bases). CDR3 length: 18 amino acids. Trimming shortened V by 3 bases and J by 6 bases, and 24 bases separated the two germline ends. CDR1 KGHDR and CDR2 SFDVKD come from the germline V gene. Here the CDR3 reads CATSDTQRAPFRRDTQYF. CDR3 nucleotides: TGTGCCACCAGTGATACCCAGCGGGCCCCCTTTCGGCGGGATACGCAGTATTTT.

V is TRBV11-1 and J is TRBJ2-2; 8 bases are shared with TRBD1. The junction had 6 bases not matched to a gene; V was cut back by 5 bases and J by 4 bases. CDR3 length: 15 amino acids. Per the germline V gene, CDR1 is SGHAT and CDR2 is FQDESV (reference sequence). The CDR3: CASSRRQGSTGELFF. The CDR3, as DNA: TGTGCCAGCAGCCGCCGACAGGGGAGCACCGGGGAGCTGTTTTTT.